Below, one T cell receptor (beta chain) is given with its context. There is no known antigen for this receptor. No base quality information exists; no much larger clone differs at one position. This specimen comes from a study of T cell responses to AZD1222 COVID-19 vaccine (dated by TCRdb to about 2021). Broadly, across the study: TCR sequencing covered roughly 230 trial participants: some 210 given two doses of AZD1222 and about 26 given two doses of MenACWY control vaccine. Trial participants were enrolled by age into 18-55, 56-69 and 70-plus year subgroups, with around 150, 28 and 57 TCR-sequenced participants respectively. Study-wide conclusions, independent of this receptor: No day 14 peak-response samples were available, so repertoires were characterized only after the peak T cell response. Participants were mostly white British, with more females than males. The authors suggested clonal diversity may have been underestimated. Conclusions about previously exposed vaccinees are limited, since just a handful of AZD1222 recipients were seropositive for SARS-CoV-2 at baseline. Epitopes outside the regions mutated in the B.1.351 and B.1.1.7 variants were reportedly recognized by nearly half of the unique spike-specific TCRs. Vaccine-associated CD4 TCRs spanned the whole spike protein, with dominant responses in regions 160-218 and 743-854. A significant rise in spike-specific TCR breadth and depth was observed after two AZD1222 doses relative to day 0 and relative to MenACWY recipients. The 56-69-year group was small, and its depth increase did not reach significance, likely because of low power.

The CDR3 regions of human TCRbeta chains were analyzed by immunosequencing. The study's processing was this. TCRs in the repertoires were compared against a reference library of SARS-CoV-2-specific TCRs that had been generated with the MIRA antigen-specificity platform. Breadth meant the fraction of unique TCRs that were SARS-CoV-2-associated, whereas depth meant the fraction of total T cells that were SARS-CoV-2-associated. Using the MIRA data, each spike-specific TCR was assigned both to the spike region to which the TCR was reactive and to a CD4 or CD8 class. Log10-transformed breadth and depth values were compared by one-way ANOVA with Sidak's multiple comparisons tests. TCRdb carries this immuneACCESS record with in-frame sequences only. Its versions omit some clonotypes, under half of them owing to an unresolved V gene in the studies checked, with the rest unexplained. The V and J calls and clone size are taken from that table; D and trimming were inferred from the DNA. This sample lists tens of thousands of clones; 80% to 90% were detected once. Roughly 7.2% of the sample comes from the top ten.

The sample's time point label, in plain terms: about 28 days (+/-7) after the second vaccine dose. Because spike-specific TCR depth and breadth did not differ between the two schedules, AZD1222 recipients who got a second dose at roughly 4 weeks were pooled with those who got a second dose at roughly 12 weeks. Vaccinee samples came from UK trials COV001 and COV002, including a single-blind randomized controlled phase 2/3 trial of AZD1222 (ChAdOx1 nCoV-19) in healthy adults. For TCRbeta chain sequencing, PBMC samples were collected from trial participants at day 0 and at day 28 after the second dose. Per the germline V gene (reference sequence), LNHDA is the CDR1 and SQIVND is the CDR2. V loses 4 bases of germline sequence and J loses 5 bases, and the interval between the two ends is 20 bases. Taken from cysteine to phenylalanine, the CDR3 has 17 residues. Only CDR3 DNA is held: 51 bases, read in frame from base 1.

The source was peripheral blood, collected 28 days after the second AZD1222 dose. The chain is made from TRBV19 and TRBJ1-4, and the D gene may be TRBD1, 6 bases matching. This TCR came from an adult who received the AZD1222 COVID-19 vaccine. The CDR3 corresponds to CASSSGIQGGLNEKLFF. The nucleotide sequence reads TGTGCCAGTAGTAGTGGCATACAGGGAGGGCTAAATGAAAAACTGTTTTTT.